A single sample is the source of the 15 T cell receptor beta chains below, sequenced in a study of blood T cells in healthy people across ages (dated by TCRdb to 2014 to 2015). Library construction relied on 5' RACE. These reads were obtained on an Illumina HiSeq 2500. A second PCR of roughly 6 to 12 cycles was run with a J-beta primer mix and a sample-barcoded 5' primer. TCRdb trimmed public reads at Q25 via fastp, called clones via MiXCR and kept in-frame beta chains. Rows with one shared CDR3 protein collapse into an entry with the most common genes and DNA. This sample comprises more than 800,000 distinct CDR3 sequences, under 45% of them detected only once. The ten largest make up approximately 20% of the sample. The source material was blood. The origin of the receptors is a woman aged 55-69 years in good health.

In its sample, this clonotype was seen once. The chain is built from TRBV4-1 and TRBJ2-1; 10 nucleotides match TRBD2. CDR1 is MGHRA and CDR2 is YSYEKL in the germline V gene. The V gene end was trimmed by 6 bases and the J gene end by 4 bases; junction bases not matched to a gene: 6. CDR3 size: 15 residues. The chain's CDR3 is CASRRTSGRYNEQFF. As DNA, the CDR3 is TGCGCCAGCAGACGGACTAGCGGAAGGTACAATGAGCAGTTCTTC.

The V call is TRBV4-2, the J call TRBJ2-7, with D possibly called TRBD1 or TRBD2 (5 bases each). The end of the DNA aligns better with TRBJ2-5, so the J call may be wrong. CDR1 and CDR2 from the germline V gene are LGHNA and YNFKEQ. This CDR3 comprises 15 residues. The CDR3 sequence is CASSQELGDSWTQYF. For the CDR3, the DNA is TGTGCCAGCAGCCAAGAGCTGGGAGACAGTTGGACCCAGTACTTC.

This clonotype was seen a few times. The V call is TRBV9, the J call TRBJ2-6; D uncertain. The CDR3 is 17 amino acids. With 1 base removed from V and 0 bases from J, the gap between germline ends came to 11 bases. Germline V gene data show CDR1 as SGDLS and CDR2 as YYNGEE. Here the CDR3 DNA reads TGTGCCAGCAGCGTATTTTGGGATATCTCTGGGGCCAACGTCCTGACTTTC. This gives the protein CASSVFWDISGANVLTF.

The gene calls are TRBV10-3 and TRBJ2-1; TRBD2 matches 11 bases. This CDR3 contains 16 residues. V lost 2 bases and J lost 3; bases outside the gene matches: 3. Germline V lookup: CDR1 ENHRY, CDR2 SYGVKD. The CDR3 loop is CAISETTSGSYNEQFF. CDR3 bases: TGTGCCATCAGTGAGACAACTAGCGGGAGCTACAATGAGCAGTTCTTC.

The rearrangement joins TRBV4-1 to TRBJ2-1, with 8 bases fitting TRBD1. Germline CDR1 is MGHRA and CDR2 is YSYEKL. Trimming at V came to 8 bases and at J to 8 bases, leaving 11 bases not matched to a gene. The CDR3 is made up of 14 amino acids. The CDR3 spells CASARPGGIDEQFF. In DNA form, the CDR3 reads TGCGCCAGCGCGCGGCCAGGGGGCATCGATGAGCAGTTCTTC.

The CDR3 region has the DNA TGTGCCAGCAGCTTAGGCAACTCCAGGGCAACAGATACGCAGTATTTT. Translated, it gives CASSLGNSRATDTQYF. This sequence joins TRBV7-9 and TRBJ2-3; maybe TRBD1 (5 bases). Germline loops: CDR1 SEHNR, CDR2 FQNEAQ (reference sequence). Trimming pared 1 base from V and 3 bases from J, leaving 14 bases between. This CDR3 spans 16 amino acids.

The CDR3 loop is CASGGTSGSYEQFF. CDR3 DNA: TGCGCCAGCGGAGGGACTAGCGGGAGTTATGAGCAGTTCTTC. The chain uses TRBV4-1 and TRBJ2-1; TRBD2 matches at 14 bases. J was trimmed by 8 bases and V by 8 bases; bases with no gene match: 5. This CDR3 has 14 residues. Germline loops: CDR1 MGHRA, CDR2 YSYEKL.

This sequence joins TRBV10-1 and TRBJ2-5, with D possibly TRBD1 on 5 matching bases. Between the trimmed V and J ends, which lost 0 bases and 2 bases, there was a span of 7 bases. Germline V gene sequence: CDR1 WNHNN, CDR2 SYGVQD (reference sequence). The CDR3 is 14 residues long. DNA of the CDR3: TGCGCCAGCAGTGAGTCGCAGGGACAAGAGACCCAGTACTTC. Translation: CASSESQGQETQYF.

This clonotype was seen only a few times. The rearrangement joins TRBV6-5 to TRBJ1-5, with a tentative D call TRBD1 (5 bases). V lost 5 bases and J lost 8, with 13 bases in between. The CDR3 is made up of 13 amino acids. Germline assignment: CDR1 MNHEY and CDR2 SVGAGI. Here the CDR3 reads CASSPAGPKPQHF. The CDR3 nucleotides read TGTGCCAGCAGTCCGGCGGGACCTAAGCCCCAGCATTTT.

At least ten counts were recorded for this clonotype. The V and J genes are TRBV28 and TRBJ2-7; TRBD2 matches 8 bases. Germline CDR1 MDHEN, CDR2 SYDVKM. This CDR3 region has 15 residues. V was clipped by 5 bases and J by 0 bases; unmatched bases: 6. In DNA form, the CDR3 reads TGTGCCAGCAGTACCGAGGCGGGGGGCTCCTACGAGCAGTACTTC. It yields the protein CASSTEAGGSYEQYF.

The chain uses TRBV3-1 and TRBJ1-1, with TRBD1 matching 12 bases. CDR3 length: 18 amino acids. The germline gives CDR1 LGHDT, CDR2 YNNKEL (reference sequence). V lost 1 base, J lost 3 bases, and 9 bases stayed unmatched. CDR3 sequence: CASSQGVGQGAFDTEAFF. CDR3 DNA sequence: TGTGCCAGCAGCCAAGGGGTGGGACAGGGGGCCTTCGACACTGAAGCTTTCTTT. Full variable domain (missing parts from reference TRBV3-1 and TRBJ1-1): DTAVSQTPKYLVTQMGNDKSIKCEQNLGHDTMYWYKQDSKKFLKIMFSYNNKELIINETVPNRFSPKSPDKAHLNLHINSLELGDSAVYFCASSQGVGQGAFDTEAFFGQGTRLTVV.

The DNA for the CDR3 is TGTGCCAGCAGGGATGCCTTGGAGACCCAGTACTTC. This encodes CASRDALETQYF. This sequence joins TRBV12-3 or TRBV12-4 and TRBJ2-5; D is undetermined. The V and J ends lost 6 bases and 5 bases respectively, with 10 bases between them. The CDR3 contains 12 residues.

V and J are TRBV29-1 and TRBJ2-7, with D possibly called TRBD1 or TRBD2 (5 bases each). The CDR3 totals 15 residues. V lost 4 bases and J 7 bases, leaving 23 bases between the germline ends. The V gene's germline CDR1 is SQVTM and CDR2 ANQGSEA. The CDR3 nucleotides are TGCAGCGTTGGAGGGAGCGGTAGGGGCTACAATGAGCAGTACTTC. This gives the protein CSVGGSGRGYNEQYF.

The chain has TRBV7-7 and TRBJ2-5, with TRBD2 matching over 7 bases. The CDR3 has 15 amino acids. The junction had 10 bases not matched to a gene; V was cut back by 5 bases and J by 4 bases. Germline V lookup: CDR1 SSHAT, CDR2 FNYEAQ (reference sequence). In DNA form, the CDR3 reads TGTGCCAGCAGCCCCCGTGAGACTAGCAGAGAGACCCAGTACTTC. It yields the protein CASSPRETSRETQYF.

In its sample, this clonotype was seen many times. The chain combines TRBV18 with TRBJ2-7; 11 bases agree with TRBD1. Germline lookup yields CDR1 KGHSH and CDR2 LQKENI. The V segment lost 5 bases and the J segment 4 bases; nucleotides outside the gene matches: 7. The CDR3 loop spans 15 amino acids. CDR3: CASSGAGTGGYEQYF. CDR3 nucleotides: TGTGCCAGCTCAGGCGCCGGGACAGGGGGATACGAGCAGTACTTC.